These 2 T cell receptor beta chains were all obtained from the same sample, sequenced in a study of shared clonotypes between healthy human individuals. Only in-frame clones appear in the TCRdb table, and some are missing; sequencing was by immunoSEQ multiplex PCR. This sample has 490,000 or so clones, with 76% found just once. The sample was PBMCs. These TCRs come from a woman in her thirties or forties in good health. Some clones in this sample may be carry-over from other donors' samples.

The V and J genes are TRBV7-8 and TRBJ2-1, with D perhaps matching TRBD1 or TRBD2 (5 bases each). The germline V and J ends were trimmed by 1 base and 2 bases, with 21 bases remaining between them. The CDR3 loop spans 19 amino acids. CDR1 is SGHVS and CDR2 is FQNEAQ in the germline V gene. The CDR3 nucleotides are TGTGCCAGCAGCTTAGTAATCGCCATTTCTAGGGGACCCTACAATGAGCAGTTCTTC. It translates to CASSLVIAISRGPYNEQFF.

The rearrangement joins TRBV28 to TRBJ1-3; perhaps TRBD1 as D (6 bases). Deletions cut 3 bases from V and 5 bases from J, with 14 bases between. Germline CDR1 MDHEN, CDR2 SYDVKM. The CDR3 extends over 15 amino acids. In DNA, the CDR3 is TGTGCCAGCAGTTTGGGCAGGGGTGAACGAAACACCATATATTTT. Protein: CASSLGRGERNTIYF.